This TCR beta chain originates from a study of OX40 agonist ivuxolimab in advanced cancers. Study-level information: An anti-OX40 (CD134) antibody with agonistic activity, ivuxolimab, was administered to patients. Dose-escalation patients had hepatocellular carcinoma, melanoma, renal cell or head and neck cancer. Earlier treatment with anti-PD-1, anti-PD-L1 or anti-CTLA-4 was permitted, and roughly 40% had received some.

Clones were sequenced by immunoSEQ multiplex PCR, and TCRdb holds only the in-frame ones, with some missing. The sample yields 55,000 to 65,000 clones, around 82% seen once. This CDR3 contains 16 residues. The germline V gene has CDR1 MNHEY and CDR2 SMNVEV (reference sequence). V gave up 2 bases and J gave up 8 bases; unmatched junction bases: 10. This sample comprised CD4+ or CD8+ T cells sorted from blood, obtained in a trial of the OX40 agonist ivuxolimab. V gene TRBV27 combines with J gene TRBJ2-1, with 9 bases aligning to TRBD2. The clonotype comes from an adult with an advanced solid tumor such as melanoma, head and neck, liver or kidney cancer. DNA of the CDR3: TGTGCCAGCAGTTTACGGGTTAGCGGGAGTTGGGATGAGCAGTTCTTC. Translation gives CASSLRVSGSWDEQFF.